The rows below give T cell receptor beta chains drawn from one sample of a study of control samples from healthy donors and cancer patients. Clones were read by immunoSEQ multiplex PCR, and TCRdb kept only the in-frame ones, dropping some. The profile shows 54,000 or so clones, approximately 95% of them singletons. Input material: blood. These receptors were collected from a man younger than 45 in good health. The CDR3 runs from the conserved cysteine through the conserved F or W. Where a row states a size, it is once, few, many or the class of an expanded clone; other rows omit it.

CDR3 protein: CASSSGLAGVGETQYF; J gene: TRBJ2-5; clone size: once; V gene: TRBV5-8
CDR3 protein: CATSNSGSSYNEQFF; J gene: TRBJ2-1; clone size: NA; V gene: TRBV15
CDR3 protein: CASSQAGVGSPLHF; J gene: TRBJ1-6; clone size: NA; V gene: TRBV3-1/TRBV3-2
CDR3 protein: CASSAETRNYEQYF; J gene: TRBJ2-7; clone size: NA; V gene: TRBV19
CDR3 protein: CASRLMGSYTEAFF; J gene: TRBJ1-1; clone size: NA; V gene: TRBV25-1
CDR3 protein: CASSSNQRGPPTDTQYF; J gene: TRBJ2-3; clone size: NA; V gene: TRBV18
CDR3 protein: CASSFDHRVGNSPLHF; J gene: TRBJ1-6; clone size: NA; V gene: TRBV27
CDR3 protein: CASRRLAGTYEQYF; J gene: TRBJ2-7; clone size: NA; V gene: TRBV28
CDR3 protein: CATSRGVSLITGELFF; J gene: TRBJ2-2; clone size: NA; V gene: TRBV15
CDR3 protein: CASKQGTSGNTIYF; J gene: TRBJ1-3; clone size: NA; V gene: TRBV19
CDR3 protein: CASSLKGSGGELFF; J gene: TRBJ2-2; clone size: NA; V gene: TRBV7-9
CDR3 protein: CASSNLAGHNEQFF; J gene: TRBJ2-1; clone size: once; V gene: TRBV6-2/TRBV6-3
CDR3 protein: CASSLSETIYEQYF; J gene: TRBJ2-7; clone size: NA; V gene: TRBV5-4
CDR3 protein: CASSDSAGGYNQPQHF; J gene: TRBJ1-5; clone size: NA; V gene: TRBV6-4
CDR3 protein: CASSGGLSSYEQYF; J gene: TRBJ2-7; clone size: NA; V gene: TRBV13
CDR3 protein: CASSFSGKAYEQYF; J gene: TRBJ2-7; clone size: NA; V gene: TRBV28
CDR3 protein: CASSPIPDTQYF; J gene: TRBJ2-3; clone size: NA; V gene: TRBV6-5
CDR3 protein: CASRGAGDYNSPLHF; J gene: TRBJ1-6; clone size: NA; V gene: TRBV6-5
CDR3 protein: CASSLVPSGTVVVDTQYF; J gene: TRBJ2-3; clone size: NA; V gene: TRBV7-9
CDR3 protein: CASSLRTSASTDTQYF; J gene: TRBJ2-3; clone size: NA; V gene: TRBV5-1
CDR3 protein: CASSPYTGGLGNTEAFF; J gene: TRBJ1-1; clone size: NA; V gene: TRBV18
CDR3 protein: CASSLRLAIDEQYF; J gene: TRBJ2-7; clone size: NA; V gene: TRBV27
CDR3 protein: CASSQAGGGADEQFF; J gene: TRBJ2-1; clone size: NA; V gene: TRBV6-2/TRBV6-3
CDR3 protein: CASVLLAHGDEKLFF; J gene: TRBJ1-4; clone size: once; V gene: TRBV2
CDR3 protein: CASSLALIEQYF; J gene: TRBJ2-7; clone size: once; V gene: TRBV7-2
CDR3 protein: CASKDSRGRDIQYF; J gene: TRBJ2-4; clone size: NA; V gene: TRBV19
CDR3 protein: CASSFGLSTDTQYF; J gene: TRBJ2-3; clone size: few; V gene: TRBV7-8
CDR3 protein: CASRTALVGAYNEQFF; J gene: TRBJ2-1; clone size: NA; V gene: TRBV5-8
CDR3 protein: CASSVGIIQGSTEAFF; J gene: TRBJ1-1; clone size: NA; V gene: TRBV9
CDR3 protein: CASSLSFGGFNTEAFF; J gene: TRBJ1-1; clone size: NA; V gene: TRBV27
CDR3 protein: CASSLTSGPYNEQFF; J gene: TRBJ2-1; clone size: NA; V gene: TRBV5-4
CDR3 protein: CASSLGTSGDTQYF; J gene: TRBJ2-3; clone size: NA; V gene: TRBV5-1